One sample yielded the 29 T cell receptor beta chains listed below, sequenced in a study of CD8 T cells in ankylosing spondylitis. TCRdb re-called the 5' RACE reads through MiXCR, storing one row per CDR3 protein. The sample holds about 350,000 distinct CDR3 sequences, roughly 22% seen once. Sequences were obtained from blood, either unsorted or a sorted T cell fraction (not recorded which). The origin of the receptors is a male donor with ankylosing spondylitis or in good health (not recorded which).

Many counts were recorded for this clonotype. The chain employs TRBV29-1 and TRBJ2-7; D possibly matches TRBD1 or TRBD2 (5 bases each). The CDR3 runs 12 residues. V lost 4 bases and J lost 2, with 9 bases in between. In germline, CDR1 is SQVTM, CDR2 ANQGSEA. In DNA form, the CDR3 reads TGCAGCGTTGTGGGGGTCCCCTACGAGCAGTACTTC. The encoded protein is CSVVGVPYEQYF.

This clonotype was counted a few times. The genes are TRBV6-5 and TRBJ2-5; 7 bases agree with TRBD1. The CDR3 covers 18 residues. Germline V gene sequence: CDR1 MNHEY, CDR2 SVGAGI. The junction had 14 bases not matched to a gene; V was cut back by 0 bases and J by 4 bases. In DNA, the CDR3 is TGTGCCAGCAGTTACTCGAGACAGGGAACAAGTTGGGGAGAGACCCAGTACTTC. Encoded protein: CASSYSRQGTSWGETQYF.

This clonotype came up a few times. This sequence joins TRBV12-3 or TRBV12-4 and TRBJ1-5, with 7 bases fitting TRBD1. J gave up 5 bases and V 6 bases, and 4 bases lay outside the gene matches. The CDR3 is 13 amino acids. CDR3 coding DNA: TGTGCCAGCAGGGCAGGGGGGCATCAGCCCCAGCATTTT. Translation: CASRAGGHQPQHF.

This clonotype showed up just a few times. The V and J genes are TRBV4-1 and TRBJ2-7, with 11 bases identical to TRBD2. J gave up 3 bases and V 4 bases, and 5 bases lay outside the gene matches. Germline CDR1 MGHRA, CDR2 YSYEKL. The CDR3 contains 15 residues. CDR3 DNA: TGCGCCAGCAGCCCCTCCCTAGCGGGGGGCTACGAGCAGTACTTC. It encodes CASSPSLAGGYEQYF.

This chain connects TRBV28 to TRBJ2-7; 10 bases are a match to TRBD1. Germline V gene data show CDR1 as MDHEN and CDR2 as SYDVKM. With 5 bases clipped from V and 2 bases from J, the junction kept 3 bases outside the gene matches. The CDR3 contains 14 residues. As DNA, the CDR3 is TGTGCCAGCAGTGACAGGGGGCGCACCTACGAGCAGTACTTC. It yields the protein CASSDRGRTYEQYF.

This clonotype has just one count. The conserved phenylalanine or tryptophan normally closing the CDR3 is absent here, so this likely arose from a read error. This chain joins TRBV10-3 and TRBJ2-7; 8 nucleotides line up with TRBD2. The V segment lost 4 bases and the J segment 2 bases; nucleotides outside the gene matches: 1. The germline V gene encodes CDR1 ENHRY and CDR2 SYGVKD. The length of the CDR3 is 13 residues. CDR3 sequence: CAISGSGTYEQYS. The CDR3 bases are TGTGCCATCAGTGGTAGCGGGACCTACGAGCAGTACTCC.

The chain couples TRBV29-1 to TRBJ2-1; D might be TRBD1 or TRBD2, each matching 6 bases. Trimming took 1 base from V and 10 from J, leaving 11 bases between them. This CDR3 has 12 amino acids. Germline V gene sequence: CDR1 SQVTM, CDR2 ANQGSEA. The CDR3 reads CSVEGGDTEQFF. CDR3 nucleotide sequence: TGCAGCGTTGAAGGGGGGGACACCGAGCAGTTCTTC.

Many counts were recorded for this clonotype. This rearrangement joins TRBV7-8 to TRBJ2-7; TRBD1 matches 11 bases. From germline, CDR1 is SGHVS and CDR2 FQNEAQ. This CDR3 is 15 amino acids long. V lost 5 bases, J lost 7 bases, and 10 bases stayed unmatched. CDR3 nucleotides: TGTGCCAGCAGCCCCTGGGACAGGGGGGAATGGGAGCAGTACTTC. It codes for CASSPWDRGEWEQYF.

This clonotype was seen more than once but under ten times. V gene TRBV3-1 combines with J gene TRBJ2-2; D is undetermined. V was shortened by 3 bases and J by 8 bases, with 13 bases between the two germline ends. Germline lookup yields CDR1 LGHDT and CDR2 YNNKEL (reference sequence). The CDR3 contains 14 residues. CDR3 sequence reads: CASSHLYVSGELFF. The CDR3 DNA reads TGTGCCAGCAGCCACCTCTACGTATCTGGGGAGCTGTTTTTT.

This clonotype was picked up one time. The CDR3 nucleotides read TGTGCCAGCAGCTTAACTGTGACAAAGGTAGCCAAAAACATTCAGTACTTC. Protein: CASSLTVTKVAKNIQYF. J is TRBJ2-4 and V is TRBV7-9, with unresolved D. Germline lookup yields CDR1 SEHNR and CDR2 FQNEAQ (reference sequence). CDR3 length equals 17 residues. V lost 2 bases and J lost 0, with 14 bases in between.

The sample holds one count of this clonotype. The rearrangement joins TRBV6-1 to TRBJ2-5; D is unclear. The V and J ends lost 6 bases and 1 base respectively, with 12 bases between them. The CDR3 totals 14 residues. Germline CDR1 and CDR2: MNHNS and SASEGT. CDR3 protein: CASSNPGIQETQYF. In nucleotides, the CDR3 is TGTGCCAGCAGCAACCCAGGTATCCAAGAGACCCAGTACTTC.

This clonotype was detected many times. The rearrangement uses TRBV6-1 and TRBJ2-1; D possibly uses TRBD1 or TRBD2 (5 bases each). Trimming left V 7 bases short and J 2 bases short, with 15 bases between. The germline V gene has CDR1 MNHNS and CDR2 SASEGT. CDR3 length: 15 amino acids. CDR3 in DNA: TGTGCCAGCAACGAAGGGGACGGAACCTACAATGAGCAGTTCTTC. This translates into CASNEGDGTYNEQFF.

This clonotype was counted a few times. The rearrangement links TRBV11-2 to TRBJ2-1, with 7 nucleotides matching TRBD2. CDR1 SGHAT and CDR2 FQNNGV come from the germline V gene. This CDR3 spans 12 amino acids. The V segment lost 4 bases and the J segment 14 bases; nucleotides outside the gene matches: 8. The CDR3 here is CASSSPRGDEFF. The CDR3 coding sequence is TGTGCCAGCAGCTCCCCCCGGGGGGATGAGTTCTTC.

This clonotype was seen more than once but under ten times. V gene TRBV29-1 combines with J gene TRBJ2-2, with D perhaps matching TRBD1 (5 bases). Per the germline V gene, CDR1 is SQVTM and CDR2 is ANQGSEA. There are 14 residues in the CDR3. V lost 1 base and J 5 bases, leaving 11 bases between the germline ends. In nucleotides, the CDR3 is TGCAGCGTTGAAGTCCAGGCAGGGACCGGGGAGCTGTTTTTT. This codes for CSVEVQAGTGELFF.

This chain connects TRBV29-1 to TRBJ2-5; 9 bases are a match to TRBD1. V trimming: 6 bases; J trimming: 4 bases; junction bases outside the gene matches: 3. Germline loops: CDR1 SQVTM, CDR2 ANQGSEA. CDR3 size: 12 residues. The CDR3 sequence is CSVLTGGETQYF. As DNA, the CDR3 is TGCAGCGTGCTGACAGGGGGAGAGACCCAGTACTTC.

This clonotype was counted many times. The chain couples TRBV12-3 or TRBV12-4 to TRBJ2-3; 7 bases are shared with TRBD2. This CDR3 contains 14 residues. V lost 5 bases and J lost 3; bases outside the gene matches: 5. Here the CDR3 reads CASSSGAPTDTQYF. CDR3 coding DNA: TGTGCCAGCAGTAGCGGGGCTCCAACAGATACGCAGTATTTT.

The table lists this clonotype with a few counts. This rearrangement joins TRBV27 to TRBJ2-2; weak D call: TRBD1 (6 bases). The CDR3 extends over 14 amino acids. The germline V gene has CDR1 MNHEY and CDR2 SMNVEV (reference sequence). V lost 7 bases to trimming and J lost 4 bases, with 13 bases between them. The CDR3 DNA sequence: TGTGCCAGCACGCCGGGACATTCCACCGGGGAGCTGTTTTTT. It encodes CASTPGHSTGELFF.

This clonotype was seen only a few times. This rearrangement joins TRBV20-1 to TRBJ2-7; TRBD1 matches 9 bases. The CDR3 runs to 15 residues. Germline V gene data show CDR1 as DFQATT and CDR2 as SNEGSKA (reference sequence). Germline trimming cut 1 base from V and 3 bases from J; bases unmatched to any gene: 7. The CDR3 region is CSARGRDRAIYEQYF. DNA of the CDR3: TGCAGTGCTAGAGGCCGGGACAGGGCCATCTACGAGCAGTACTTC.

The chain carries TRBV4-2 and TRBJ1-5; D unresolved. Looked up from germline, CDR1 is LGHNA and CDR2 is YNFKEQ. Trimming took off 1 base at V and 6 bases at J, with 16 bases between the two ends. CDR3 length: 16 residues. CDR3 sequence: CASSQVDVRIGQPQHF. The CDR3 DNA sequence: TGTGCCAGCAGCCAAGTCGACGTTAGGATCGGTCAGCCCCAGCATTTT.

The table lists this clonotype with a few counts. The chain recombines TRBV30 with TRBJ1-5, with 7 bases fitting TRBD1. The CDR3 totals 13 residues. V was pared by 2 bases and J by 5 bases, with 3 bases of the junction left unmatched. In germline, CDR1 is GTSNPN, CDR2 SVGIG (reference sequence). For the CDR3, the DNA is TGTGCCTGGAGTCGGGACAGCCATCAGCCCCAGCATTTT. Its protein is CAWSRDSHQPQHF.

J is TRBJ2-3 and V is TRBV11-2; 8 bases agree with TRBD2. Germline CDR1 is SGHAT and CDR2 is FQNNGV. J lost 0 bases, V lost 4 bases, and 3 bases had no gene match. This CDR3 has 15 amino acids. The CDR3 reads CASSSWTSSTDTQYF. The CDR3 coding sequence is TGTGCCAGCAGCTCCTGGACTAGCAGCACAGATACGCAGTATTTT.

The chain couples TRBV21-1 to TRBJ1-1; TRBD1, the D gene given by the table, was not confirmed from the DNA. TRBV21-1 is a documented pseudogene. This CDR3 region has 18 residues. For the CDR3, the DNA is TGTGCCAGCAGCAAATCGGGACCGGGACGGATAATGAACACTGAAGCTTTCTTT. This sequence encodes CASSKSGPGRIMNTEAFF.

The chain has TRBV7-8 and TRBJ2-7; the D is unclear. Germline V gives CDR1 SGHVS, CDR2 FQNEAQ. The CDR3 has 15 amino acids. V dropped 2 bases and J dropped 2 bases, with 13 bases sitting between them. The CDR3 protein is CASSLRAVGTYEQYF. CDR3 sequence (DNA): TGTGCCAGCAGCTTACGGGCCGTGGGCACCTACGAGCAGTACTTC.

This clonotype appeared a few times. The chain has TRBV20-1 and TRBJ2-3; TRBD1 or TRBD2 may be the D gene (6 bases each). Germline V lookup: CDR1 DFQATT, CDR2 SNEGSKA (reference sequence). CDR3 length: 14 residues. V gave up 4 bases and J gave up 2 bases, with 13 bases separating them. The CDR3: CSANSWGATDTQYF. The CDR3 DNA follows: TGCAGTGCTAACTCTTGGGGGGCCACAGATACGCAGTATTTT.

This clonotype has a handful of counts. One base away lies a much larger clone, so this may be a sequencing read error. The V gene is TRBV4-2, the J gene TRBJ1-6, with a weak D call TRBD1 (5 bases). With 6 bases removed from V and 11 bases from J, the gap between germline ends came to 20 bases. CDR1 is LGHNA and CDR2 is YNFKEQ in the germline V gene. This CDR3 has 15 amino acids. CDR3 sequence: CASRSDPGGAPPLHF. CDR3 nucleotide sequence: TGTGCCAGCAGGTCTGACCCGGGGGGTGCTCCACCCCTCCACTTT.

The chain joins TRBV4-1 to TRBJ2-1; 10 bases are shared with TRBD1. The CDR3 spans 14 residues. With V trimmed by 0 bases and J by 11 bases, 4 bases remained unmatched. Germline assignment: CDR1 MGHRA and CDR2 YSYEKL. Written as DNA, the CDR3 is TGCGCCAGCAGCCAAGACCGGGACAGGGGCCAGCAGTTCTTC. Translated: CASSQDRDRGQQFF.

V is TRBV29-1 and J is TRBJ2-5, with TRBD2 identical over 10 bases. This CDR3 comprises 15 residues. The germline gives CDR1 SQVTM, CDR2 ANQGSEA. J was trimmed by 0 bases and V by 4 bases; bases with no gene match: 5. DNA for the CDR3: TGCAGCGTTGTTCTAGCGGGAGATTACCAAGAGACCCAGTACTTC. It codes for CSVVLAGDYQETQYF.

The chain combines TRBV9 with TRBJ2-7, with 8 positions matching TRBD2. Germline V CDR1 and CDR2: SGDLS, YYNGEE. This CDR3 has 13 amino acids. V trimming: 3 bases; J trimming: 5 bases; junction bases outside the gene matches: 4. The CDR3 reads CASSGRGGDEQYF. CDR3 DNA: TGTGCCAGCAGCGGCCGGGGGGGCGACGAGCAGTACTTC.

This chain uses TRBV12-3 or TRBV12-4 with TRBJ2-2; D remains ambiguous. This CDR3 has 13 amino acids. V lost 2 bases, J lost 8 bases, and 9 bases lay in between. Written as DNA, the CDR3 is TGTGCCAGCAGTTTAAGTTCCCCAGGGGAGCTGTTTTTT. Its translation is CASSLSSPGELFF.